These T cell receptor beta chains were read from a single sample in a study of early T cells in non-severe SARS-CoV-2 infection. In TCRdb, the 5' RACE reads were re-called with MiXCR into one record per CDR3 protein. Of some 71,000 distinct CDR3 sequences listed, roughly 9.5% are singletons. The sequencing sample was made of whole blood. These TCRs come from an adult who was a healthcare worker with PCR-confirmed SARS-CoV-2 infection or an uninfected control (not recorded which). The CDR3 runs from the conserved cysteine through the conserved F or W. Each record gives: clone size, D gene, V gene, J gene, CDR3 DNA, CDR3 protein. D genes are given only for firm matches. The size field is filled for only some rows; it gives once, few, many or a size class.

.	TRBD2	TRBV29-1	TRBJ2-1	TGCAGCGTTGAGGGACTAGCGGGGGGGCACGATGAGCAGTTCTTC	CSVEGLAGGHDEQFF
few	TRBD1	TRBV30	TRBJ1-1	TGTGCCTGGAGTGCCGTTCACCGGGACAGGGGGCTGGGTGAAGCTTTCTTT	CAWSAVHRDRGLGEAFF
many	TRBD2	TRBV18	TRBJ2-1	TGTGCCAGCTCACCACCGATGACTAGCGGATACAATGAGCAGTTCTTC	CASSPPMTSGYNEQFF
many	TRBD2	TRBV5-8	TRBJ2-3	TGTGCCAGCAGGCTCGCCGGGACTAGCGGACCATCGACGTATTTT	CASRLAGTSGPSTYF
many	.	TRBV7-2	TRBJ1-6	TGTGCCAGCAGCCGGGCCGTTGGGAGCTCCTATAATTCACCCCTCCACTTT	CASSRAVGSSYNSPLHF
many	.	TRBV4-3	TRBJ2-3	TGCGCCAGCAGCCAAGGGTTGGGCGCAGATACGCAGTATTTT	CASSQGLGADTQYF
.	.	TRBV7-8	TRBJ1-1	TGTGCCAGCAGCCCCCCCGGTACAACGGGGACTGAAGCTTTCTTT	CASSPPGTTGTEAFF
.	.	TRBV20-1	TRBJ2-1	TGCAGTGCTCTGAGTATTGAGCAGTTCTTC	CSALSIEQFF
.	TRBD1	TRBV9	TRBJ2-7	TGTGCCAGCAGCCCGGGGACAGGGACCTACGAGCAGTACTTC	CASSPGTGTYEQYF
.	.	TRBV5-1	TRBJ2-3	TGCGCCAGCAGGGACGATCCGGCGACCGATACGCAGTATTTT	CASRDDPATDTQYF
many	.	TRBV27	TRBJ2-1	TGTGCCAGCAGTTATCGCAGAAGCTCCTACAATGAGCAGTTCTTC	CASSYRRSSYNEQFF
few	.	TRBV4-3	TRBJ1-5	TGCGCCAGCAGCCAAAATGGGTTTAGTCAGCCCCAGCATTTT	CASSQNGFSQPQHF
.	.	TRBV6-5	TRBJ1-5	TGTGCCAGCAGTTACTCTGCTGGAAGCAATCAGCCCCAGCATTTT	CASSYSAGSNQPQHF
many	.	TRBV5-1	TRBJ1-1	TGCGCCAGCAGCTTGGAGGCCGGGGATGGGGGCACTGAAGCTTTCTTT	CASSLEAGDGGTEAFF
few	.	TRBV6-1	TRBJ1-4	TGTGCCAGCACTAGGACAGAAACTAATGAAAAACTGTTTTTT	CASTRTETNEKLFF
.	.	TRBV3-1	TRBJ1-2	TGTGCCAGCAGCCATACCCAGGGCAGGGTGCCTGGCTACACCTTC	CASSHTQGRVPGYTF
many	.	TRBV24-1	TRBJ2-3	TGTGCCACCAGTGATCACAGGGACGGGGGCCAGTATTTT	CATSDHRDGGQYF
many	.	TRBV5-6	TRBJ2-2	TGTGCCAGCCGCCCTCGTGGAGTGAACACCGGGGAGCTGTTTTTT	CASRPRGVNTGELFF
many	.	TRBV9	TRBJ2-3	TGTGCCAGCAGCGTAGCTCTAAGGTCCACAGATACGCAGTATTTT	CASSVALRSTDTQYF
few	.	TRBV3-1	TRBJ2-7	TGTGCCAGCAGCCAAGCACCGGCGGGAAGCGAGCAGTACTTC	CASSQAPAGSEQYF
many	TRBD2	TRBV12-3/TRBV12-4	TRBJ2-1	TGTGCCAGCAGTTCCGTACTAGCGGGAGGGGTTAATGAGCAGTTCTTC	CASSSVLAGGVNEQFF
many	TRBD1	TRBV6-6	TRBJ1-1	TGTGCCAGCAAAAAGACAGGGTGGGGGGCCATGAACACTGAAGCTTTCTTT	CASKKTGWGAMNTEAFF
.	TRBD1	TRBV27	TRBJ2-7	TGTGCCAGCAGTCCCCGGGACAGAGAGTACGAGCAGTACTTC	CASSPRDREYEQYF
many	TRBD2	TRBV5-6	TRBJ2-3	TGTGCCAGCAGCTTAGATAGCGGGGGGCGCACAGATACGCAGTATTTT	CASSLDSGGRTDTQYF
.	TRBD1	TRBV5-1	TRBJ2-5	TGCGCCAGCAGCCCCGGGACAGGGGTTGGAGAGACCCAGTACTTC	CASSPGTGVGETQYF
.	.	TRBV27	TRBJ1-1	TGTGCCAGTAGAGGGTTAGAGGAGGAAGCTTTCTTT	CASRGLEEEAFF
.	.	TRBV11-2	TRBJ2-3	TGTGCCAGCAGCTGGACAAGCGGCACAGATACGCAGTATTTT	CASSWTSGTDTQYF
.	.	TRBV7-2	TRBJ2-3	TGTGCCAGCAGCTTAGTGAGATCATCCACAGATACGCAGTATTTT	CASSLVRSSTDTQYF
few	.	TRBV5-4	TRBJ2-2	TGTGCCAGCCACTTTAGCGGCTCGAACACCGGGGAGCTGTTTTTT	CASHFSGSNTGELFF
few	TRBD1	TRBV29-1	TRBJ1-1	TGCAGCGCGGGACAGGGGAACACTGAAGCTTTCTTT	CSAGQGNTEAFF
few	TRBD1	TRBV10-3	TRBJ1-5	TGTGCCATCAGTGAGGGACAGGGTCGCAATCAGCCCCAGCATTTT	CAISEGQGRNQPQHF
few	TRBD2	TRBV6-2/TRBV6-3	TRBJ2-2	TGTGCCAGCAGTTACGATCTAGCGGGATCGTACGGGGAGCTGTTTTTT	CASSYDLAGSYGELFF
many	TRBD1	TRBV20-1	TRBJ2-4	TGCAGTGCCGAGGGACAGGGTGGCATTCAGTACTTC	CSAEGQGGIQYF
many	.	TRBV6-2/TRBV6-3	TRBJ2-2	TGTGCCAGCAGTCCCCCGGGCAGGAGGGACACCGGGGAGCTGTTTTTT	CASSPPGRRDTGELFF
few	.	TRBV5-8	TRBJ2-3	TGTGCCAGCAGCCTCGGGACCAAACCCTTGGCAGATACGCAGTATTTT	CASSLGTKPLADTQYF
.	.	TRBV7-2	TRBJ1-3	TGTGCCAGCAGCTCAACAGAAGCTGGAAACACCATATATTTT	CASSSTEAGNTIYF
few	.	TRBV5-1	TRBJ1-5	TGCGCCAGCAGCTTGGTTCCCAGCCAGCCCCAGCATTTT	CASSLVPSQPQHF
many	.	TRBV5-1	TRBJ1-4	TGCGCCAGCAGCATGCCTGTAGGGGAAACTAATGAAAAACTGTTTTTT	CASSMPVGETNEKLFF
few	TRBD2	TRBV5-6	TRBJ2-7	TGTGCCAGCAGCTTGCCAGCGGGAGGCCCCTACGAGCAGTACTTC	CASSLPAGGPYEQYF
few	.	TRBV7-3	TRBJ1-1	TGTGCCAGCAGCCTCGGGCCGAATAATGAAGCTTTCTTT	CASSLGPNNEAFF
few	.	TRBV5-1	TRBJ2-3	TGCGCCAGCAGTGGGGAGAGCACAGATACGCAGTATTTT	CASSGESTDTQYF
few	TRBD1	TRBV5-1	TRBJ2-1	TGCGCCAGCAGCGCCGGGACAGGGGGCGGCTACAATGAGCAGTTCTTC	CASSAGTGGGYNEQFF
many	.	TRBV18	TRBJ2-4	TGTGCCAGCTCGACAGGCTTTGGGAACATTCAGTACTTC	CASSTGFGNIQYF
.	.	TRBV2	TRBJ1-6	TGTGCCAGCAGGGAGGGGGTGTATTCACCCCTCCACTTT	CASREGVYSPLHF
.	.	TRBV20-1	TRBJ1-4	TGCAGTGCTAGAGTCTCGACAGTAACTAATGAAAAACTGTTTTTT	CSARVSTVTNEKLFF
.	.	TRBV5-1	TRBJ2-7	TGCGCCAGCAGCTTGTTAACAGCCTACGAGCAGTACTTC	CASSLLTAYEQYF
many	.	TRBV20-1	TRBJ1-1	TGCAGTGCGGCACCCGGGACGGGGAGTGAAGTTTTCTTT	CSAAPGTGSEVFF
many	.	TRBV20-1	TRBJ1-3	TGCAGTGCTAGAGCACCCGGGACATCGACTGGAAACACCATATATTTT	CSARAPGTSTGNTIYF
many	.	TRBV2	TRBJ2-7	TGTGCCAGCAGTGCGGATCACCGGACGGAACAGTACTTC	CASSADHRTEQYF
few	.	TRBV12-5	TRBJ2-1	TGTGCTAGTGGATATACAGACAATCCGTTACAGTTCTTC	CASGYTDNPLQFF
many	TRBD1	TRBV29-1	TRBJ2-3	TGCAGCGTCCAGGGGGTTCGCACAGATACGCAGTATTTT	CSVQGVRTDTQYF
many	TRBD2	TRBV29-1	TRBJ2-1	TGCAGCGTCACAGGACTAGCGGGGCCCAATGAGCAGTTCTTC	CSVTGLAGPNEQFF
medium-sized	.	TRBV5-4	TRBJ2-1	TGTGCCAGCAGTTTCAGGGACGCTGAGCAGTTCTTC	CASSFRDAEQFF
many	TRBD1	TRBV24-1	TRBJ2-4	TGTGCCACCAGTGATGGACAGGGAAACATTCAGTACTTC	CATSDGQGNIQYF
many	TRBD2	TRBV20-1	TRBJ2-3	TGCAGTGCCAGCGGCGGGAGAAGCACAGATACGCAGTATTTT	CSASGGRSTDTQYF
many	.	TRBV19	TRBJ1-6	TGTGCCAGTTCGGACACGAGAAATTCACCCCTCCACTTT	CASSDTRNSPLHF
few	.	TRBV30	TRBJ2-7	TGTGCCTGGAACCAGAAAAGTTACGAGCAGTACTTC	CAWNQKSYEQYF